The 8 T cell receptor beta chains in this list originate from one sample, sequenced in a study of CD8 T cells in Susac syndrome. Random hexamers served to reverse transcribe roughly 0.45 to 1 ug RNA. In TCRdb, the immunoSEQ multiplex PCR reads were re-called with MiXCR into one record per CDR3 protein. The sample lists 140,000 or so distinct CDR3 sequences; around 95% were seen once. Material for sequencing was CD4+ T cells from PBMCs. The receptors stem from a human donor with Susac syndrome.

The J gene is TRBJ1-5, the V gene TRBV6-6; D gene ambiguous. Germline V gives CDR1 MNHNY, CDR2 SVGAGI (reference sequence). This CDR3 comprises 13 residues. V dropped 2 bases and J dropped 4 bases, with 6 bases sitting between them. This CDR3 reads CASSYRENQPQHF. CDR3 nucleotides: TGTGCCAGCAGTTACAGGGAGAATCAGCCCCAGCATTTT.

This clonotype is a singleton in its sample. This sequence joins TRBV28 and TRBJ1-2; D perhaps matches TRBD1 (6 bases). Per the germline V gene, CDR1 is MDHEN and CDR2 is SYDVKM. The CDR3 length is 12 residues. The V end was cut by 5 bases, the J end by 5 bases, with 9 bases between. CDR3 sequence reads: CASSEGQYGYTF. The CDR3 bases are TGTGCCAGCAGTGAAGGACAGTATGGCTACACCTTC.

This chain uses TRBV19 with TRBJ1-1; D is unclear. The germline CDR1 and CDR2 sequences are LNHDA and SQIVND (reference sequence). Trimming left V 3 bases short and J 5 bases short, with 13 bases between. The length of the CDR3 is 14 residues. CDR3 protein: CASSMGGLGTEAFF. CDR3 nucleotide sequence: TGTGCCAGTAGTATGGGAGGGTTGGGGACTGAAGCTTTCTTT.

The chain couples TRBV2 to TRBJ2-4; a possible D gene is TRBD2 (6 bases). The CDR3 is 13 residues long. Deletions cut 6 bases from V and 9 bases from J, with 15 bases between. CDR1 is SNHLY and CDR2 is FYNNEI in the germline V gene. The CDR3 spells CASSFLDSGIQYF. DNA for the CDR3: TGTGCCAGCAGCTTCCTCGATAGCGGCATTCAGTACTTC.

The gene calls are TRBV23-1 and TRBJ2-7; D perhaps matches TRBD2 (5 bases). TRBV23-1 is annotated as an ORF whose role is uncertain. V shed 9 bases and J shed 7 bases, with 22 bases lying between them. The CDR3 spans 14 residues. The CDR3 coding sequence is TGCGCCAGACGGAGGTACCGATACCCGAAAGAGCAGTACTTC. This sequence encodes CARRRYRYPKEQYF.

The sample holds one count of this clonotype. The chain joins TRBV6-6 to TRBJ2-5; no reliable D call. Germline CDR1 and CDR2: MNHNY and SVGAGI (reference sequence). Trimming shortened V by 4 bases and J by 3 bases, and 3 bases separated the two germline ends. The CDR3 sequence is 11 residues long. The CDR3 loop reads CASSWEETQYF. In DNA form, the CDR3 reads TGTGCCAGCAGTTGGGAAGAGACCCAGTACTTC.

This clonotype came up once. The CDR3 DNA reads TGTGCCAGCAGCCAAGCGCAGACTAGCGGGAGATACGAGCAGTACTTC. It yields the protein CASSQAQTSGRYEQYF. The V gene is TRBV14, the J gene TRBJ2-7; 12 bases agree with TRBD2. Germline lookup yields CDR1 SGHDN and CDR2 FVKESK. The trim removed 1 base at V and 4 bases at J, leaving 5 bases unmatched. This CDR3 region has 16 residues.

V is TRBV16 and J is TRBJ1-3; weak D call: TRBD1 (5 bases). From germline, CDR1 is KGHSY and CDR2 FQNENV. The V end was cut by 4 bases, the J end by 2 bases, with 15 bases between. The CDR3 length is 16 residues. This chain's CDR3 is CASSLLSGTAGNTIYF. The CDR3 DNA reads TGTGCCAGCAGCCTCCTCTCCGGGACTGCTGGAAACACCATATATTTT.